This T cell receptor (beta chain) was documented in a study of cytomegalovirus exposure and HLA in healthy donors. In the PCR, 60 Vbeta and 13 Jbeta primers were used. Sequencing was performed with immunoSEQ multiplex PCR; in TCRdb, only in-frame clones are kept and a portion is missing. The sample carries about 200,000 clones, approximately 80% recorded once. In germline, CDR1 is MDHEN, CDR2 SYDVKM. The CDR3 is 16 amino acids. Trimming took 5 bases from V and 8 from J; bases not matched to a gene: 14. Each donor's status was that of a healthy bone marrow donor. About this clone itself: Antigen unknown.

General study points: Several V segments, TRBV6-2 and TRBV6-3 among them, could not be told apart and were dropped. In a later analysis, V- and J-gene trimming of beta chains associated with a DCLRE1C missense variant, replicated independently.

The sequence was obtained from a young man in good health and CMV-seronegative. Specimen: PBMCs. The chain combines TRBV28 with TRBJ2-3; 9 bases line up with TRBD2. DNA of the CDR3: TGTGCCAGCAGTGGCGGGGGGGGGTTGATAAGGGGTACGCAGTATTTT. This translates into CASSGGGGLIRGTQYF. Filled out from reference TRBV28 and TRBJ2-3, the complete variable domain reads DVKVTQSSRYLVKRTGEKVFLECVQDMDHENMFWYRQDPGLGLRLIYFSYDVKMKEKGDIPEGYSVSREKKERFSLILESASTNQTSMYLCASSGGGGLIRGTQYFGPGTRLTVL.